The 9 T cell receptor beta chains below were found in one sample sequenced in a study of post-analysis software for immune sequencing data. No antigens are known for them. Study-level findings and limits: Patients had higher frequencies than controls of roughly five TRBV segments, including TRBV5-6, TRBV5-1 and TRBV20-1.

Tagging with unique molecular identifiers was a feature of the TCR beta cDNA libraries. TCRdb re-derived calls from the PCR reads in MiXCR, one entry per CDR3 protein. This sample has 150,000 to 200,000 distinct CDR3 sequences, with 30% found just once. The sequenced sample consisted of blood. The source of these receptors is a girl between 10 and 17 years old with multiple sclerosis.

Only a few counts were recorded for this clonotype. The J gene is TRBJ1-1, the V gene TRBV29-1; 7 positions match TRBD1. The CDR3 length is 14 residues. Trimming cost V 7 bases and J 2 bases; bases outside gene matches: 10. The V gene's germline CDR1 is SQVTM and CDR2 ANQGSEA. The chain's CDR3 is CSGAWGQINTEAFF. In nucleotides, the CDR3 is TGCAGCGGGGCCTGGGGACAGATAAACACTGAAGCTTTCTTT.

CDR3 DNA: TGCAGTGCCACAAGGAGCGGGAGGGCGGATACGCAGTATTTT. This sequence encodes CSATRSGRADTQYF. This chain joins TRBV20-1 and TRBJ2-3, with TRBD2 matching 10 bases. Germline CDR1 DFQATT, CDR2 SNEGSKA (reference sequence). The CDR3 spans 14 residues. Trimming at V came to 6 bases and at J to 6 bases, leaving 9 bases not matched to a gene.

The genes are TRBV14 and TRBJ2-3; D uncertain. V lost 1 base to trimming and J lost 5 bases, with 4 bases between them. Germline CDR1 and CDR2: SGHDN and FVKESK. The CDR3 extends over 12 amino acids. CDR3 coding DNA: TGTGCCAGCAGCCAAGCAGGAGATACGCAGTATTTT. It codes for CASSQAGDTQYF.

This clonotype was found many times. This chain connects TRBV28 to TRBJ2-5; 8 bases are a match to TRBD2. This CDR3 region has 14 residues. The germline V gene has CDR1 MDHEN and CDR2 SYDVKM. V was clipped by 7 bases and J by 4 bases; unmatched bases: 8. This chain's CDR3 is CASKTGGATETQYF. CDR3 nucleotides: TGTGCCAGCAAGACGGGAGGGGCCACAGAGACCCAGTACTTC.

The J gene is TRBJ2-3, the V gene TRBV6-5, with D maybe TRBD2 (5 bases). This CDR3 has 12 amino acids. Trimming stripped 6 bases from V and 4 bases from J, with 8 bases between. Germline V gene lookup returns CDR1 MNHEY and CDR2 SVGAGI. The CDR3 DNA reads TGTGCCAGCAGGGACTCCGCAGATACGCAGTATTTT. Translated: CASRDSADTQYF.

This clonotype was observed a few times. The CDR3 coding sequence is TGTGCCAGCAGGGCGGGACGGGATGGAAACACCATATATTTT. Encoded protein: CASRAGRDGNTIYF. The chain joins TRBV2 to TRBJ1-3; possible D gene TRBD1, 5 bases. Germline lookup yields CDR1 SNHLY and CDR2 FYNNEI. V lost 6 bases, J lost 3 bases, and 12 bases lay in between. This CDR3 comprises 14 residues.

Ten or more counts support this clonotype. J is TRBJ1-6 and V is TRBV12-3 or TRBV12-4, with 7 positions matching TRBD1. The CDR3 sequence is 14 residues long. The V segment lost 3 bases and the J segment 7 bases; nucleotides outside the gene matches: 3. CDR3 sequence: CASSLGQPNSPLHF. The CDR3 region has the DNA TGTGCCAGCAGTTTGGGACAGCCAAATTCACCCCTCCACTTT.

The chain carries TRBV29-1 and TRBJ2-1; D not resolved. The V gene lost 6 bases and the J gene lost 8 bases, with 11 bases spanning the gap. Germline CDR1 and CDR2: SQVTM and ANQGSEA. The CDR3 is 11 amino acids. The CDR3 region is CSVQTTDEQFF. CDR3 DNA: TGCAGCGTCCAGACCACGGATGAGCAGTTCTTC.

The sample holds many counts of this clonotype. The chain links TRBV6-5 to TRBJ1-1, with D tentatively TRBD1 (5 bases). Trimming cost V 6 bases and J 0 bases, with 8 bases left between them. The length of the CDR3 is 13 residues. Germline V gene data show CDR1 as MNHEY and CDR2 as SVGAGI. CDR3 in amino acids: CASSGHLNTEAFF. The CDR3 bases are TGTGCCAGCAGCGGACATTTGAACACTGAAGCTTTCTTT.